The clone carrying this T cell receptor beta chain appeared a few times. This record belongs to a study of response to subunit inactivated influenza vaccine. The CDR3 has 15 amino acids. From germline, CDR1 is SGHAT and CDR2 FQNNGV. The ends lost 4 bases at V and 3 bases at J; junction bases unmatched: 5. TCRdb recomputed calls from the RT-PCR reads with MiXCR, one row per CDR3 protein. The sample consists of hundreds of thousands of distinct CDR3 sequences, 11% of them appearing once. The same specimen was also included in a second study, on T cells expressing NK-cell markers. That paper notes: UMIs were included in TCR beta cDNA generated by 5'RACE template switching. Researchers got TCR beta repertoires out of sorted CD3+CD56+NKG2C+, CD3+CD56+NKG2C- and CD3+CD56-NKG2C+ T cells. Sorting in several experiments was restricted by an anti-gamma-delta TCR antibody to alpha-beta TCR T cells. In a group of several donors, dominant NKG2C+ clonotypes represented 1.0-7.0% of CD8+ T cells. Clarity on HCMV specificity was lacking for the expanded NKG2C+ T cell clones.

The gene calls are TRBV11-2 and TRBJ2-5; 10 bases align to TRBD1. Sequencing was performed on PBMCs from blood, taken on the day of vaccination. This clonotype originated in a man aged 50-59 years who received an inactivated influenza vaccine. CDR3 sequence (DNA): TGTGCCAGCAGCTCTTGGACAGGGGGAAAAGAGACCCAGTACTTC. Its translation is CASSSWTGGKETQYF.